This entry describes one T cell receptor beta chain. The antigen is undetermined. The data are from a study of cytomegalovirus exposure and HLA in healthy donors. Study results and caveats: A missense DCLRE1C variant was associated with V- and J-gene trimming of TCR beta chains in a later analysis, and an independent cohort replicated the association. The study designated 150 or so TCR beta chains cytomegalovirus-associated. A classifier reportedly called cytomegalovirus status with high sensitivity and specificity.

The PCR contained 60 Vbeta and 13 Jbeta primers. Data came from immunoSEQ multiplex PCR; TCRdb stores just in-frame clones and leaves some out. The repertoire shows roughly 82,000 clones; the top ten hold over 1.2%. The material sequenced was PBMCs. The sequence was collected from a woman aged 55-70 years in good health and CMV-seronegative.

Written as DNA, the CDR3 is TGTGCCAGTAACGAAGGGGGCTACTATGGCTACACCTTC. Protein sequence: CASNEGGYYGYTF. The rearrangement joins TRBV19 to TRBJ1-2; 7 nucleotides line up with TRBD1. J was trimmed by 3 bases and V by 7 bases; bases with no gene match: 5. Germline V CDR1 and CDR2: LNHDA, SQIVND (reference sequence). This CDR3 contains 13 residues.